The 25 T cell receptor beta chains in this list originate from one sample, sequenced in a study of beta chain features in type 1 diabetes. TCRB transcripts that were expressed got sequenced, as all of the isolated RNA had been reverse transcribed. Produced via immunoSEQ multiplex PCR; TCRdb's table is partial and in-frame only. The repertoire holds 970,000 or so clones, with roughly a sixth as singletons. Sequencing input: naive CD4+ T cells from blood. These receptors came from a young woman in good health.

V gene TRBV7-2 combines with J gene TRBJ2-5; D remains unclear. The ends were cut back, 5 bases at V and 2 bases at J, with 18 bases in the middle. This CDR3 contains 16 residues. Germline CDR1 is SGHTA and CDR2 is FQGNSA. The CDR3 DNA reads TGTGCCAGCAGCCTGCAGCCCCCGGGTGGTCAAGAGACCCAGTACTTC. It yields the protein CASSLQPPGGQETQYF. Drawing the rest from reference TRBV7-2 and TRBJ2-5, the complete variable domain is GAGVSQSPSNKVTEKGKDVELRCDPISGHTALYWYRQSLGQGLEFLIYFQGNSAPDKSGLPSDRFSAERTGGSVSTLTIQRTQQEDSAVYLCASSLQPPGGQETQYFGPGTRLLVL.

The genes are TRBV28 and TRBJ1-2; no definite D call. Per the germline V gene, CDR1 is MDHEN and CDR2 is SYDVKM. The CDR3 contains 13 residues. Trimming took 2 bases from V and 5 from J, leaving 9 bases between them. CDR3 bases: TGTGCCAGCAGTTTAGGCACACCTTATGGCTACACCTTC. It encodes CASSLGTPYGYTF.

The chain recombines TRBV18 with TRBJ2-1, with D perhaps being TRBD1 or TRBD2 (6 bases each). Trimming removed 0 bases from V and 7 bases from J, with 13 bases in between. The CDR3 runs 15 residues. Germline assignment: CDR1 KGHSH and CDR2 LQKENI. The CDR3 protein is CASSPPGGQGNEQFF. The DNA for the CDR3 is TGTGCCAGCTCACCACCGGGGGGCCAAGGGAATGAGCAGTTCTTC.

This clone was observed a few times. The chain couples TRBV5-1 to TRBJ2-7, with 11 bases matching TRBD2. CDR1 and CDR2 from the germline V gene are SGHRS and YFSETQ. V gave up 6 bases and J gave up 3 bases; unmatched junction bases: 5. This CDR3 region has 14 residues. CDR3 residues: CASTQTSGNYEQYF. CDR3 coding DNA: TGCGCCAGCACCCAGACTAGCGGGAACTACGAGCAGTACTTC.

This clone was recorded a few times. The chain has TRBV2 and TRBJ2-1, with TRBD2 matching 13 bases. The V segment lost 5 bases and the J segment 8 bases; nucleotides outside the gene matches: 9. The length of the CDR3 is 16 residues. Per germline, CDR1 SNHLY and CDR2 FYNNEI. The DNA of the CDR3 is TGTGCCAGCAGTCCCTGGGGACTAGCGGGACGGTATGAGCAGTTCTTC. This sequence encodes CASSPWGLAGRYEQFF.

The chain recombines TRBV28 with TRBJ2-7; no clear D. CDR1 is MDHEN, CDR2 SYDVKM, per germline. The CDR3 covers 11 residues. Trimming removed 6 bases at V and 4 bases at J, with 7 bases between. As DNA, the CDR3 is TGTGCCAGCAGCAATTTGTACGAGCAGTACTTC. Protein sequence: CASSNLYEQYF.

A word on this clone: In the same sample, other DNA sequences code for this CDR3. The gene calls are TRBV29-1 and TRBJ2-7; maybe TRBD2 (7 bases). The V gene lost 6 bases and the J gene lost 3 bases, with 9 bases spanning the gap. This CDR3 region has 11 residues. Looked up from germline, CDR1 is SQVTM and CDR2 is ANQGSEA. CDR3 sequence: CSVRGGYEQYF. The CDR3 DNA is TGCAGCGTAAGGGGGGGCTACGAGCAGTACTTC.

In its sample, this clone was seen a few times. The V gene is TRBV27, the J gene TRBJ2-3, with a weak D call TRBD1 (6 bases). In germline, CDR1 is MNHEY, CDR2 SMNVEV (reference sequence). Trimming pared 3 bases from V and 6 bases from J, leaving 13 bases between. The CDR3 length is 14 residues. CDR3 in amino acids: CASSFYTGTDTQYF. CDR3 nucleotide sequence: TGTGCCAGCAGTTTCTACACAGGGACCGATACGCAGTATTTT.

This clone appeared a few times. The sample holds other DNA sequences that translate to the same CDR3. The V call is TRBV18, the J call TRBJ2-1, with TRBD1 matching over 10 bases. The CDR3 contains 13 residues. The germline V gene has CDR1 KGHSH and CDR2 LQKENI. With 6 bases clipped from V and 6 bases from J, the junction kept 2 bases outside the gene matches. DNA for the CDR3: TGTGCCAGCTCCCGGACAGGGGGCAATGAGCAGTTCTTC. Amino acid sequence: CASSRTGGNEQFF.

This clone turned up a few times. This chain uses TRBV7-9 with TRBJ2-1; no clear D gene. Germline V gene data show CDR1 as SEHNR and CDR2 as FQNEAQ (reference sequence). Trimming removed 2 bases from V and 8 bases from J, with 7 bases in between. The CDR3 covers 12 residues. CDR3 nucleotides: TGTGCCAGCAGCTTAATCGGAGATGAGCAGTTCTTC. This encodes CASSLIGDEQFF.

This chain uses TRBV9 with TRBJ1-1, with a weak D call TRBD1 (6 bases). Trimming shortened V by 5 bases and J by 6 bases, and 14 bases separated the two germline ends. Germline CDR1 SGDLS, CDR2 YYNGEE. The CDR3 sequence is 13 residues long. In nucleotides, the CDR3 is TGTGCCAGCAGTGAAACCAGGGGCTCTGAAGCTTTCTTT. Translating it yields CASSETRGSEAFF.

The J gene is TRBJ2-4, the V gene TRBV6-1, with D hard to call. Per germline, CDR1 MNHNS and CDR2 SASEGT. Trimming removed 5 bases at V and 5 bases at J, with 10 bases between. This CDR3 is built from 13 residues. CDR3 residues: CASSPRSQNIQYF. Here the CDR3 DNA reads TGTGCCAGCAGTCCAAGATCTCAAAACATTCAGTACTTC.

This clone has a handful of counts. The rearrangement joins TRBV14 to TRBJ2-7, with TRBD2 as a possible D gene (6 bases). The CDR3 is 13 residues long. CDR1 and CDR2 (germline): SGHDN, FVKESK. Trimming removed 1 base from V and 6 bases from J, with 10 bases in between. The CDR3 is CASSQVRGGEQYF. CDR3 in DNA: TGTGCCAGCAGCCAAGTTCGGGGAGGCGAGCAGTACTTC.

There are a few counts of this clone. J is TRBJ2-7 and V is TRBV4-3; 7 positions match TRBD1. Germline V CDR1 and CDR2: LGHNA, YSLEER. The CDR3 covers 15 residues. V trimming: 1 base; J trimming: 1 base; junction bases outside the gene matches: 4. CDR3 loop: CASSQVVRGSYEQYF. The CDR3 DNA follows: TGCGCCAGCAGCCAAGTTGTCAGGGGGTCCTACGAGCAGTACTTC.

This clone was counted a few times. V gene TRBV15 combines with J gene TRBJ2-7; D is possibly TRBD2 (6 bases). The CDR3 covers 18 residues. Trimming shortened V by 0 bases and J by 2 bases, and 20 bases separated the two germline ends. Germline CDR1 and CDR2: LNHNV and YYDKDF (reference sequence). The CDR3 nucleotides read TGTGCCACCAGCAGAGATACCGGGGGTTTAGCGGAGACCTACGAGCAGTACTTC. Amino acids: CATSRDTGGLAETYEQYF. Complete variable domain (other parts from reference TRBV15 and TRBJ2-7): DAMVIQNPRYQVTQFGKPVTLSCSQTLNHNVMYWYQQKSSQAPKLLFHYYDKDFNNEADTPDNFQSRRPNTSFCFLDIRSPGLGDTAMYLCATSRDTGGLAETYEQYFGPGTRLTVT.

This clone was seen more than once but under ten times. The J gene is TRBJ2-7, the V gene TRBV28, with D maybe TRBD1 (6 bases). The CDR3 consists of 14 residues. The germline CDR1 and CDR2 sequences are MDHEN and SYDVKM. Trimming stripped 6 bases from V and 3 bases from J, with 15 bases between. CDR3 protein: CASSPARQVYEQYF. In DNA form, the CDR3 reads TGTGCCAGCAGCCCCGCCCGACAGGTCTACGAGCAGTACTTC.

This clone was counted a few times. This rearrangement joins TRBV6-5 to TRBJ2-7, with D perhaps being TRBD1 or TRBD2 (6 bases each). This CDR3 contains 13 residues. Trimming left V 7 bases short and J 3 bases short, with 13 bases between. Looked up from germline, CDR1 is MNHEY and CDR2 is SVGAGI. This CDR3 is CASKRGRNYEQYF. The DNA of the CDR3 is TGTGCCAGCAAGAGGGGGAGGAACTACGAGCAGTACTTC.

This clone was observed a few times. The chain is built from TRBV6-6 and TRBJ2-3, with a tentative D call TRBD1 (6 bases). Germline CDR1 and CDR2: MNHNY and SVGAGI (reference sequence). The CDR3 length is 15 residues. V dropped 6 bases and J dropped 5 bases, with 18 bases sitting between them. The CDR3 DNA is TGTGCCAGCAGCCCGACAGGTTCCTCGCGAGATACGCAGTATTTT. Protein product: CASSPTGSSRDTQYF.

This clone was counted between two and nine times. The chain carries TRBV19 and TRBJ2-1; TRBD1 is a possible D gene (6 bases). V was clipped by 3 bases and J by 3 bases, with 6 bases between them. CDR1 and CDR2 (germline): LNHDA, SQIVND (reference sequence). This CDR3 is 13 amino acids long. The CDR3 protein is CASSMGHYNEQFF. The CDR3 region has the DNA TGTGCCAGTAGTATGGGACACTACAATGAGCAGTTCTTC.

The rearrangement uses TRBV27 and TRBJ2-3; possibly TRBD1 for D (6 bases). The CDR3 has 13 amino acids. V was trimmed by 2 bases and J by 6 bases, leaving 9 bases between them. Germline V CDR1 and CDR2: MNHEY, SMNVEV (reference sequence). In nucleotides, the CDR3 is TGTGCCAGCAGTTTAACGCAGGGGGATACGCAGTATTTT. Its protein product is CASSLTQGDTQYF.

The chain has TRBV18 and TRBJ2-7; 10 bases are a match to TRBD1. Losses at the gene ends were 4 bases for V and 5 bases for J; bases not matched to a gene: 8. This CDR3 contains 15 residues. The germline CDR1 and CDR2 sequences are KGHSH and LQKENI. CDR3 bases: TGTGCCAGCTCACATACGGACAGGGGGGCCCACGAGCAGTACTTC. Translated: CASSHTDRGAHEQYF.

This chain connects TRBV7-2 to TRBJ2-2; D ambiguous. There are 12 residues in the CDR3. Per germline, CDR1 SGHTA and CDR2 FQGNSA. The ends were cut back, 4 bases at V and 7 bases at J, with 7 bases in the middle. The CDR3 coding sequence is TGTGCCAGCAGCTCCGCTCGCGGGGAGCTGTTTTTT. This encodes CASSSARGELFF.

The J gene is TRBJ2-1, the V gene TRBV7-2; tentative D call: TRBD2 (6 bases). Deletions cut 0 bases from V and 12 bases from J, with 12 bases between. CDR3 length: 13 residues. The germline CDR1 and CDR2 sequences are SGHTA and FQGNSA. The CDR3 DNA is TGTGCCAGCAGCTTAGCGGTGGAGGGCGGGCAGTTCTTC. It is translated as CASSLAVEGGQFF.

The CDR3 reads CASSVRLGQGSAFF. For the CDR3, the DNA is TGTGCCAGCAGTGTCCGCCTGGGGCAGGGTTCCGCTTTCTTT. The rearrangement joins TRBV28 to TRBJ1-1; possibly TRBD1 for D (5 bases). Germline CDR1 MDHEN, CDR2 SYDVKM. The CDR3 has 14 amino acids. V lost 5 bases and J 11 bases, leaving 21 bases between the germline ends.

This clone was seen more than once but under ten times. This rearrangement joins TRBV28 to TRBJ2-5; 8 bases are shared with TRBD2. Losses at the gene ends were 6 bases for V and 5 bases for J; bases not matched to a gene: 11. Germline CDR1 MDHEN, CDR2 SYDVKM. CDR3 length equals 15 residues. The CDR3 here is CASSPPGGHGETQYF. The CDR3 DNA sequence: TGTGCCAGCAGCCCACCGGGGGGGCACGGGGAGACCCAGTACTTC.